A single sample is the source of the 3 T cell receptor beta chains below, sequenced in a study of shared clonotypes between healthy human individuals. TCRdb's table, derived via immunoSEQ multiplex PCR, lists solely in-frame clones and lacks some. The sample has 2 million to 2.5 million clones, 93% seen once. Input material: naive CD4+ T cells from PBMCs. Specified subset: CD45RA+ positively selected. The receptors stem from a man younger than 35 in good health. Some clones in this sample may be carry-over from other donors' samples.

The rearrangement joins TRBV7-9 to TRBJ2-1, with TRBD1 matching over 10 bases. Per the germline V gene, CDR1 is SEHNR and CDR2 is FQNEAQ (reference sequence). V was pared by 5 bases and J by 7 bases, with 5 bases of the junction left unmatched. The CDR3 is 14 residues long. DNA of the CDR3: TGTGCCAGCAGCCCCGGGGACAGGGGTAATGAGCAGTTCTTC. Amino acid sequence: CASSPGDRGNEQFF.

The V and J genes are TRBV27 and TRBJ2-3; TRBD1 matches 8 bases. Unmatched junction bases numbered 7, after V lost 8 bases and J lost 12 bases. The CDR3 has 11 residues. The germline V gene encodes CDR1 MNHEY and CDR2 SMNVEV (reference sequence). The CDR3 sequence is CASARGQGQYF. CDR3 coding DNA: TGTGCCAGCGCCAGGGGGCAGGGACAGTATTTT.

V gene TRBV4-2 combines with J gene TRBJ2-5; 8 nucleotides agree with TRBD2. Looked up from germline, CDR1 is LGHNA and CDR2 is YNFKEQ. V was clipped by 8 bases and J by 2 bases; unmatched bases: 1. This CDR3 comprises 12 residues. The CDR3 DNA reads TGTGCCAGCCGGGGGGGGCAAGAGACCCAGTACTTC. Translated: CASRGGQETQYF.